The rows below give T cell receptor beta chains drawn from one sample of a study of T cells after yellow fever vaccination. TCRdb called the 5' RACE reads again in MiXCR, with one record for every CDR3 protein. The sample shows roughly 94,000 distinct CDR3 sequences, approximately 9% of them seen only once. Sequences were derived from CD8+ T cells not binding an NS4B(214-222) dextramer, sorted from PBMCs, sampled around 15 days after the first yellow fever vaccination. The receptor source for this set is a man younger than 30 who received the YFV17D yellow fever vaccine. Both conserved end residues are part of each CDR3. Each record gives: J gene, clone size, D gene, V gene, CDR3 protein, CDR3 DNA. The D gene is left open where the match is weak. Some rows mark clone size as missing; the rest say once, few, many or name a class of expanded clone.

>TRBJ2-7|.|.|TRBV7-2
CASRSDPDSLKQYF
TGTGCCAGCAGGTCCGACCCCGACAGCCTCAAGCAGTACTTC
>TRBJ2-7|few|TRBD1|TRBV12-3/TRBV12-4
CASSPGTGTVYF
TGTGCCAGCAGTCCCGGGACAGGGACGGTGTACTTC
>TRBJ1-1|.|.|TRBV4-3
CASSQRLSRMNTEAFF
TGCGCCAGCAGCCAAAGGTTGAGCAGAATGAACACTGAAGCTTTCTTT
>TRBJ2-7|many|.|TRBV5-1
CASSLAAQGSYEQYF
TGCGCCAGCAGCTTGGCCGCCCAGGGTTCCTACGAGCAGTACTTC
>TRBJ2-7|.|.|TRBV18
CATSIVGDRYEQYF
TGTGCCACCTCCATTGTCGGGGATCGTTACGAGCAGTACTTC
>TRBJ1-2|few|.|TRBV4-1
CASSRLNGAGSQLYGYTF
TGCGCCAGCAGCCGCCTCAACGGGGCGGGAAGTCAACTCTATGGCTACACCTTC
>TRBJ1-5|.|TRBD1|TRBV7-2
CASSWGDRGKEPQHF
TGTGCCAGCAGCTGGGGGGACAGGGGTAAAGAGCCCCAGCATTTT
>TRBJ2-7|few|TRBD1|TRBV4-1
CASSAGQGGEQYF
TGCGCCAGCAGCGCGGGACAGGGGGGAGAGCAGTACTTC
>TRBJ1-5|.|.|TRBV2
CASSGARRGSKDSNQPQHF
TGTGCCAGCAGTGGGGCCCGGCGGGGTTCCAAAGATAGCAATCAGCCCCAGCATTTT
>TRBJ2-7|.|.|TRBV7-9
CASSFAGSSYEQYF
TGTGCCAGCAGCTTTGCGGGGAGCTCCTACGAGCAGTACTTC
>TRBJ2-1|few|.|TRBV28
CASSPTLLGDEQFF
TGTGCCAGCAGCCCGACCCTTCTAGGGGATGAGCAGTTCTTC
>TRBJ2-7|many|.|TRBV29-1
CSVDLPSSYEQYF
TGCAGCGTTGACCTACCCAGCTCCTACGAGCAGTACTTC
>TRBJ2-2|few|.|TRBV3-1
CASSQETPWGTGELFF
TGTGCCAGCAGCCAAGAAACCCCATGGGGTACCGGGGAGCTGTTTTTT
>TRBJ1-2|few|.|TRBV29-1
CSVEDPYSGYTF
TGCAGCGTTGAAGATCCATACTCCGGCTACACCTTC
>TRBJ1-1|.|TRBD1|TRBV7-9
CASSSTVDRDPDTEAFF
TGTGCCAGCAGCAGCACCGTGGACAGGGATCCGGACACTGAAGCTTTCTTT
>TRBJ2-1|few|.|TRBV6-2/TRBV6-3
CASSDISGEQFF
TGTGCCAGCTCGGACATATCCGGTGAGCAGTTCTTC
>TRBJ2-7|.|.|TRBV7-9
CASSSLPGIGNEQYF
TGTGCCAGCAGCTCCCTCCCGGGTATCGGGAACGAGCAGTACTTC
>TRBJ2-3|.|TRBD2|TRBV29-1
CSVDLLAGGLTDTQYF
TGCAGCGTTGATTTACTAGCGGGGGGGCTTACAGATACGCAGTATTTT
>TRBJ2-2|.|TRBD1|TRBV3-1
CASSQVDRHTGELFF
TGTGCCAGCAGCCAAGTGGACAGGCACACCGGGGAGCTGTTTTTT
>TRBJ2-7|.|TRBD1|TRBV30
CAWSGTGSEQYF
TGTGCCTGGAGCGGGACAGGGTCCGAGCAGTACTTC
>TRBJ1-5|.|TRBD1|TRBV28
CASRPLHRGGQPQHF
TGTGCCAGCAGGCCCCTTCACAGGGGAGGGCAGCCCCAGCATTTT
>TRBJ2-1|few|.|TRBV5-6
CASSLQNYNEQFF
TGTGCCAGCAGCTTACAGAATTACAATGAGCAGTTCTTC
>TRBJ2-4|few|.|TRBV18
CASSPLEGVAKNIQYF
TGTGCCAGCTCACCTCTGGAGGGAGTAGCCAAAAACATTCAGTACTTC
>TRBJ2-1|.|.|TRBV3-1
CASSHGAPLANEQFF
TGTGCCAGCAGCCACGGTGCCCCTCTTGCCAATGAGCAGTTCTTC
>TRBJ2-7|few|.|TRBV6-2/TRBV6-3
CATEAGPYEQYF
TGTGCCACGGAAGCGGGTCCTTACGAGCAGTACTTC
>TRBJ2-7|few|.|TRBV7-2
CASSYPGLSYEQYF
TGTGCCAGCAGTTACCCGGGACTCAGCTACGAGCAGTACTTC
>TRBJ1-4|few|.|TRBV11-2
CASSVQVATNEKLFF
TGTGCCAGCAGCGTACAAGTTGCAACTAATGAAAAACTGTTTTTT
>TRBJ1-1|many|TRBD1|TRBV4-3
CASSQAQGANEAFF
TGCGCCAGCAGCCAGGCTCAGGGGGCTAATGAAGCTTTCTTT
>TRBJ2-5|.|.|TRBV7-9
CASSQDGRETQYF
TGTGCCAGCAGCCAAGATGGGCGTGAGACCCAGTACTTC
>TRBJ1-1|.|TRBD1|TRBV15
CATSRDSTLVAGGDTEAFF
TGTGCCACCAGCAGAGATTCTACCCTGGTAGCAGGGGGGGACACTGAAGCTTTCTTT
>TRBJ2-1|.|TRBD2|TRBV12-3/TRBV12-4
CASKPGGLDEQFF
TGTGCCAGCAAGCCGGGGGGTTTGGATGAGCAGTTCTTC
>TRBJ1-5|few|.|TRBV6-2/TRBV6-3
CASTRTVPGGPQHF
TGTGCCAGCACCCGGACGGTTCCTGGCGGGCCCCAGCATTTT
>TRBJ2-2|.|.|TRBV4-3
CASSQVRGAAPGELFF
TGCGCCAGCAGCCAAGTTAGGGGGGCAGCCCCCGGGGAGCTGTTTTTT
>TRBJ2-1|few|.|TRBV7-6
CASSLTPNEQFF
TGTGCCAGCAGCTTAACCCCCAATGAGCAGTTCTTC
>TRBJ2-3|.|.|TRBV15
CATSRDRWGERAPDTQYF
TGTGCCACCAGCAGAGATCGGTGGGGGGAGCGGGCACCAGATACGCAGTATTTT
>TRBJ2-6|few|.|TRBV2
CASSLYHSGTSVSGANVLTF
TGTGCCAGCAGCCTTTACCATTCCGGGACATCAGTCTCTGGGGCCAACGTCCTGACTTTC
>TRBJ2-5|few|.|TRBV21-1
CASREGNRCSQETQYF
TGTGCCAGCAGGGAGGGGAACAGGTGCTCCCAAGAGACCCAGTACTTC
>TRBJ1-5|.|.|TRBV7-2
CASSSTYGPYNQPQHF
TGTGCCAGCAGTTCTACATACGGGCCCTACAATCAGCCCCAGCATTTT
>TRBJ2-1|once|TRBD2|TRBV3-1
CASCQDIRGLAGDEQFF
TGTGCCAGCTGCCAAGATATCAGGGGACTAGCGGGGGATGAGCAGTTCTTC
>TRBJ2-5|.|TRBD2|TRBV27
CASSLPTSPERGWETQYF
TGTGCCAGCAGTTTACCCACTTCACCAGAGCGGGGGTGGGAGACCCAGTACTTC
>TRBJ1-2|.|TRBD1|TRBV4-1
CASSPETGAGYTF
TGCGCCAGCAGCCCCGAGACAGGGGCTGGCTACACCTTC
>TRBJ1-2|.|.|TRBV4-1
CASSPYAGGTALSGYTF
TGCGCCAGCAGCCCCTACGCCGGAGGGACCGCCTTGTCTGGCTACACCTTC
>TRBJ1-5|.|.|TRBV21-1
CASSKVGREWNQPQHF
TGTGCCAGCAGCAAAGTAGGGAGGGAATGGAATCAGCCCCAGCATTTT
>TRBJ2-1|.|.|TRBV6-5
CASSYADYNEQFF
TGTGCCAGCAGTTACGCGGATTACAATGAGCAGTTCTTC